This is a list of T cell receptor beta chains from one sample in a study of blood T cell repertoires in COVID-19. The repertoire was sequenced with immunoSEQ multiplex PCR; TCRdb's copy has only in-frame clones and lacks some. The table has around 200,000 clones, about 82% seen once. Sequenced material: PBMCs or T cells enriched from blood (not recorded which). These receptors originate from a man between 35 and 55 years old with acute COVID-19. CDR3s include the opening cysteine and the closing phenylalanine or tryptophan. D genes are given only for firm matches. Size tells how often a clone was seen (once, few, many) or the class of an expanded clone, and some rows leave it out.

.	TRBV18	TRBJ2-2	TRBD2	TGTGCCAGCTCATACGACCAACCGGGAGGCACCGGGGAGCTGTTTTTT	CASSYDQPGGTGELFF
.	TRBV30	TRBJ1-2	.	TGTGCCTGGAGTTCCGGGGGTGGCTATGGCTACACCTTC	CAWSSGGGYGYTF
.	TRBV5-4	TRBJ2-7	TRBD2	TGTGCCAGCAGCCCCGGCGGGGGTGGACCCTACGAGCAGTACTTC	CASSPGGGGPYEQYF
.	TRBV19	TRBJ1-1	TRBD1	TGTGCCAGTAGTACCGACAGGGGGAACACTGAAGCTTTCTTT	CASSTDRGNTEAFF
once	TRBV27	TRBJ2-7	.	TGTGCCAGCAGCGGACTGCGAACCTACGAGCAGTACTTC	CASSGLRTYEQYF
.	TRBV28	TRBJ1-5	TRBD1	TGTGCCAGCAGGGGACAGGGCAGCGATCAGCCCCAGCATTTT	CASRGQGSDQPQHF
once	TRBV10-2	TRBJ2-7	.	TGCGCCAGCAGCCGACAGGAGGCCTACGAGCAGTACTTC	CASSRQEAYEQYF
.	TRBV3-1/TRBV3-2	TRBJ2-1	TRBD2	TGTGCCAGCAGTTGGACTAGCGGGAGCGCTAATGAGCAGTTCTTC	CASSWTSGSANEQFF
.	TRBV11-3	TRBJ2-1	.	TGTGCCAGCAGCTTGGGAGCGGGTTCCTACAATGAGCAGTTCTTC	CASSLGAGSYNEQFF
.	TRBV29-1	TRBJ1-1	.	TGCAGCGTCGAGGAGGGCACTGAAGCTTTCTTT	CSVEEGTEAFF
.	TRBV10-2	TRBJ2-7	.	TGCGCCAGCAGCCCCCATAGGACAGCCGACCGAGGGTTCTTC	CASSPHRTADRGFF
.	TRBV5-1	TRBJ1-2	.	TGCGCCAGCAGCTCAGACGGAGTTGAGGTCTATGGCTACACCTTC	CASSSDGVEVYGYTF
.	TRBV5-1	TRBJ2-2	.	TGCGCCAGCAGCCCTCCGGCGGCGAACACCGGGGAGCTGTTTTTT	CASSPPAANTGELFF
.	TRBV10-3	TRBJ2-1	TRBD2	TGTGCCATCAGCGCCGGGACTAGCTGGGGCGAGCAGTTCTTC	CAISAGTSWGEQFF
.	TRBV5-1	TRBJ2-5	TRBD1	TGCGCCAGCAGCGCAGAGGGGGCCCCGATTCAAGAGACCCAGTACTTC	CASSAEGAPIQETQYF
.	TRBV9	TRBJ1-5	.	TGTGCCAGCAGCGTAGACGGCCGAGGTAGGCCCCAGCATTTT	CASSVDGRGRPQHF
once	TRBV6-1	TRBJ2-5	.	TGTGCCAGCAGTGAACAGGGGGGGACCCAGTACTTC	CASSEQGGTQYF
once	TRBV6-5	TRBJ1-2	.	TGTGCCAGCAGTTATAGTGGGGGCCCCTATGGCTACACCTTC	CASSYSGGPYGYTF
.	TRBV5-4	TRBJ2-5	.	TGTGCCAGCAGCTTGTTGCAGGGGCCTATCCAAGAGACCCAGTACTTC	CASSLLQGPIQETQYF
.	TRBV9	TRBJ2-2	.	TGTGCCAGCACCAGGCACCGGACTACCGGGGAGCTGTTTTTT	CASTRHRTTGELFF
.	TRBV29-1	TRBJ2-7	.	TGCAGCGTAGAACCTCAAAAGCACAGGAGCTCCTACGAGCAGTACTTC	CSVEPQKHRSSYEQYF
once	TRBV18	TRBJ1-4	.	TGTGCCAGCTCACCTCAAACACACGAAAAACTGTTTTTT	CASSPQTHEKLFF
.	TRBV5-1	TRBJ2-1	TRBD2	TGCGCCAGCAGTATGGGGGAGGGGAAAGGTGAGCAGTTCTTC	CASSMGEGKGEQFF
.	TRBV13	TRBJ1-6	.	TGTGCCAGCAGCCCCAGAGGCCGCTCACCCCTCCACTTT	CASSPRGRSPLHF
.	TRBV14	TRBJ2-3	.	TGTGCCAGCAGCCATCGAACAGGATATAGCACAGATACGCAGTATTTT	CASSHRTGYSTDTQYF
.	TRBV6-5	TRBJ2-2	TRBD2	TGTGCCAGCAGTTACGGGACTAGCGGTGTCACCGGGGAGCTGTTTTTT	CASSYGTSGVTGELFF
.	TRBV7-6	TRBJ2-3	.	TGTGCCAGCAGCAAGGGGTGGAGGGATGGAGATACGCAGTATTTT	CASSKGWRDGDTQYF
.	TRBV28	TRBJ1-2	.	TGTGCCAGCAGTTTAATTTTGTCGGAGGGCTACACCTTC	CASSLILSEGYTF
once	TRBV9	TRBJ1-2	.	TGTGCCAGCAGCACAATCGGCGGGGGTGGCTACACCTTC	CASSTIGGGGYTF
.	TRBV5-1	TRBJ1-6	.	TGCGCCAGCAGCTTGGGTAACAGCGGGTCACCCCTCCACTTT	CASSLGNSGSPLHF
.	TRBV7-3	TRBJ2-5	.	TGTGCCAGCAGCTCCGGACAGGCCGCGGGGTTAGAGACCCAGTACTTC	CASSSGQAAGLETQYF
.	TRBV19	TRBJ2-7	.	TGTGCCAGTAGTGCTAGTGGCGAGCAGTACTTC	CASSASGEQYF
.	TRBV10-3	TRBJ1-1	TRBD1	TGTGCCATCGGGGGGACAGGGGCCTACGCCAACACTGAAGCTTTCTTT	CAIGGTGAYANTEAFF
.	TRBV11-2	TRBJ2-1	.	TGTGCCAGCAGCTTAGAGTCCGGGAGCGAGCAGTTCTTC	CASSLESGSEQFF
.	TRBV7-2	TRBJ2-2	.	TGTGCCAGCAACCCCCAAACGGGCACCGGGGAGCTGTTTTTT	CASNPQTGTGELFF
once	TRBV24-1	TRBJ2-3	TRBD1	TGTGCCACCAGTGACTGGGGACAGGGACGAGGGACGCAGTATTTT	CATSDWGQGRGTQYF
.	TRBV11-2	TRBJ2-7	.	TGTGCCAGCAGCTTAGCTCCAGGGGATAGCTACGAGCAGTACTTC	CASSLAPGDSYEQYF
.	TRBV5-1	TRBJ2-1	TRBD2	TGCGCCAGCAGGCCGGGGACTAGCGGAAATTTTGAGCAGTTCTTC	CASRPGTSGNFEQFF
.	TRBV5-6	TRBJ1-4	TRBD1	TGTGCCAGCAGCTCCGACAGGGGGCTTAATGAAAAACTGTTTTTT	CASSSDRGLNEKLFF
.	TRBV7-8	TRBJ1-1	.	TGTGCCAGCGCGGACAGCATGAACACTGAAGCTTTCTTT	CASADSMNTEAFF
once	TRBV5-4	TRBJ2-3	TRBD1	TGTGCCAGCAGCTTGGGACCAGGGGGCGGGGATACGCAGTATTTT	CASSLGPGGGDTQYF
.	TRBV4-3	TRBJ1-4	.	TGCGCCAGCAGCCAAGAGGCGGGAGAAAAACTGTTTTTT	CASSQEAGEKLFF
.	TRBV28	TRBJ1-5	TRBD1	TGTGCCAGCAGAACGGACAGGTCTGGCAATCAGCCCCAGCATTTT	CASRTDRSGNQPQHF
.	TRBV16	TRBJ2-5	.	TGTGCCAGCAGCCAGGGCAGAGGGTTCGGAGAGACCCAGTACTTC	CASSQGRGFGETQYF
.	TRBV3-1/TRBV3-2	TRBJ1-2	.	TGTGCCAGCAGCCAAGCAGGGGAAGGCGGCTATGGCTACACCTTC	CASSQAGEGGYGYTF